This entry is about one T cell receptor beta chain. As yet, its antigen is unknown. One end of the junction is discordant with germline, which a read error may explain. Germline V gene lookup returns CDR1 MNHNY and CDR2 SVGAGI (reference sequence). The CDR3 covers 11 residues. Time point: patch test 1, 2 weeks after DPC sensitization. Described treatment: therapeutic diphenylcyclopropenone sensitization with weekly scalp DPC. This specimen belongs to a study of human T cells and chemical hapten exposure. Study observations and caveats: The presence of alopecia in the donors means their immune response may differ from healthy people's. In the PT1 data, expanded TCR counts showed a positive correlation with patch test score.

Under the authors' procedure: Counting gave a median of about 89,000 TCRs per sample, with values ranging from roughly 20,000 to 750,000. TCRdb called the RACE reads again in MiXCR, with one record for every CDR3 protein. What appears here as the V and J calls and clone size reflects TCRdb's work, not the paper's. This table has about 360,000 distinct CDR3 sequences, roughly 6.9% appearing once. The receptor was isolated from a woman younger than 35 with alopecia areata. Some clones in this sample may be carry-over from other donors' samples. The chain couples TRBV6-6 to TRBJ2-7; 9 bases line up with TRBD1. The material was whole blood, obtained in connection with sensitization to the hapten diphenylcyclopropenone (DPC). The CDR3: CASSSRDREHF. DNA of the CDR3: TGTGCCAGCAGTTCCCGGGACAGGGAACATTTC.